At least ten counts were recorded for the clone carrying this TCR beta chain. What it binds is not known. This entry comes from a study of beta chain features in type 1 diabetes. Overall study results and limits: Shorter TCRB CDR3s, moderately but significantly so, marked every one of the four CD4+ subsets in Type 1 diabetes patients.

Expressed TCRB transcripts were sequenced because the entire RNA isolate underwent reverse transcription. Here immunoSEQ multiplex PCR was the method, and the copy in TCRdb shows in-frame clones only, minus some. The data hold about 290,000 clones, with 7% to 9% observed a single time. Using CD45RO/CCR7/CD25/CD127/CD95/CD27, CD4+ naive, central memory, regulatory and stem cell-like memory cells were sorted. This CDR3 has 13 amino acids. Trimming pared 8 bases from V and 2 bases from J, leaving 12 bases between. Germline V lookup: CDR1 KGHSH, CDR2 LQKENI. Sequenced input: central memory CD4+ T cells from blood. The chain couples TRBV18 to TRBJ2-5; tentative D call: TRBD1 (6 bases). The sequence came from a woman between 18 and 30 years old in good health. CDR3 residues: CASPLQGQETQYF. In DNA, the CDR3 is TGTGCCAGCCCCCTTCAGGGGCAAGAGACCCAGTACTTC. Together with reference TRBV18 and TRBJ2-5, the CDR3 gives the full variable domain: NAGVMQNPRHLVRRRGQEARLRCSPMKGHSHVYWYRQLPEEGLKFMVYLQKENIIDESGMPKERFSAEFPKEGPSILRIQQVVRGDSAAYFCASPLQGQETQYFGPGTRLLVL.